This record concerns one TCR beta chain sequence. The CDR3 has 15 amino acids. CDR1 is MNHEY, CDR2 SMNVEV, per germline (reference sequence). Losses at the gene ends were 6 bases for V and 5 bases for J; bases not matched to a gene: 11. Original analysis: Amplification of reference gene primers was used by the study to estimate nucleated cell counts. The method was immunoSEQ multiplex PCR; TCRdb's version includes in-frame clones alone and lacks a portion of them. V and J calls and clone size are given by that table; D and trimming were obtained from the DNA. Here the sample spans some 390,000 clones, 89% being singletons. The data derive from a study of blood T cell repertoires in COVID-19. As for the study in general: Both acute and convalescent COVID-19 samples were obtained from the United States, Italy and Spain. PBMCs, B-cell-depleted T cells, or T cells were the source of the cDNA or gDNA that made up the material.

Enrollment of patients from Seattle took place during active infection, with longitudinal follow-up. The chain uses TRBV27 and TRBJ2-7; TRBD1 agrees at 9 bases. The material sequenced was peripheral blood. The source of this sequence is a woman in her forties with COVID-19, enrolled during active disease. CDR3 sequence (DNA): TGTGCCAGCAGATTCTCACAGGGGGCTTGGGACGAGCAGTACTTC. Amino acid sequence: CASRFSQGAWDEQYF.